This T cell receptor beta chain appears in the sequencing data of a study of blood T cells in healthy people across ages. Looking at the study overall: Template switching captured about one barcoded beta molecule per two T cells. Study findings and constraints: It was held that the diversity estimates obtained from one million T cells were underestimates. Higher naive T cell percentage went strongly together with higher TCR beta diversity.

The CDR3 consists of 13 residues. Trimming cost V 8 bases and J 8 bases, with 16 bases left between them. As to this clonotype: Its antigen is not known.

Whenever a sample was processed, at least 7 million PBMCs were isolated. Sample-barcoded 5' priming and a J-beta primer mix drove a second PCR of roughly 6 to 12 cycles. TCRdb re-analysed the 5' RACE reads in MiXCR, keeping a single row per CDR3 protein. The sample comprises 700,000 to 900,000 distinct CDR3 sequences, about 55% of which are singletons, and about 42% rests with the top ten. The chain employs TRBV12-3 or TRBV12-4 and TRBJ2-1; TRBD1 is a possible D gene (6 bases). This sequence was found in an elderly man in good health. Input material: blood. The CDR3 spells CASGNRAAYEQFF. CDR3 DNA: TGTGCCAGCGGAAACAGGGCGGCGTATGAGCAGTTCTTC.